The rows below give T cell receptor beta chains drawn from one sample of a study of T-cell memory formation after mild COVID-19. TCRdb fed the 5' RACE reads into MiXCR, producing one record per CDR3 protein. The repertoire holds about 340,000 distinct CDR3 sequences, with 15% as singletons. Source material: PBMCs or a T cell subset sorted from them (not recorded which). These receptor sequences come from a man between 18 and 35 years old who had mild COVID-19 (a few samples of this study predate the infection). Cell type and time point are not known. CDR3s include the opening cysteine and the closing phenylalanine or tryptophan. D genes are given only for firm matches. Expanded clones get a size class; other rows say once, few or many, or leave the size out.

>TRBJ2-4|.|few|TRBV28
TGTGCCAGCAGACCTAGCTCCAGGACAGAAAAAAACATTCAGTACTTC
CASRPSSRTEKNIQYF
>TRBJ2-5|TRBD1|.|TRBV20-1
TGCAGTGCTGGTACAGGGGGCTATGAGACCCAGTACTTC
CSAGTGGYETQYF
>TRBJ1-5|.|.|TRBV27
TGTGCCAGCAGTTCCCAGAGCAATCAGCCCCAGCATTTT
CASSSQSNQPQHF
>TRBJ2-2|.|.|TRBV4-3
TGCGCCAGCAGCCAAGAACTGATCACCGGGGAGCTGTTTTTT
CASSQELITGELFF
>TRBJ2-6|.|few|TRBV28
TGTGCCAGCAGGCCCCCTTCTGGGGCCAACGTCCTGACTTTC
CASRPPSGANVLTF
>TRBJ2-1|.|.|TRBV4-3
TGCGCCAGCAGGGTCAGCAGGGCCTACAATGAGCAGTTCTTC
CASRVSRAYNEQFF
>TRBJ2-7|.|few|TRBV6-2/TRBV6-3
TGTGCCAGCAGTTATTCGGAGGGTAACCCCTACGAGCAGTACTTC
CASSYSEGNPYEQYF
>TRBJ1-2|TRBD1|.|TRBV25-1
TGTGCCAGCAGTGAAGGGCAGGGGGAGGTCTATGGCTACACCTTC
CASSEGQGEVYGYTF
>TRBJ1-1|.|few|TRBV15
TGTGCCACCGCGTTGGGGGAAGTCACTAGGCACACTGAAGCTTTCTTT
CATALGEVTRHTEAFF
>TRBJ1-1|TRBD1|many|TRBV7-3
TGTGCCAGCAGCTCTGACCGGGACAGTGAAGCTTTCTTT
CASSSDRDSEAFF
>TRBJ2-7|.|few|TRBV15
TGTGCCACCAGCATACTCAGGGGTTCCTACGAGCAGTACTTC
CATSILRGSYEQYF
>TRBJ1-5|.|.|TRBV20-1
TGCAGTGCCTCGGCGGGACGTTTAAATCAGCCCCAGCATTTT
CSASAGRLNQPQHF
>TRBJ2-7|.|few|TRBV6-2/TRBV6-3
TGTGCCAGCGGACACAGGGTCTACGAGCAGTACTTC
CASGHRVYEQYF
>TRBJ1-2|TRBD1|.|TRBV7-9
TGTGCCAGCAGCCCGAGGGACAGGCTTAACACCTTC
CASSPRDRLNTF
>TRBJ1-6|.|.|TRBV9
TGTGCCAGCAGTCTCGAACCCACCTATAATTCACCCCTCCACTTT
CASSLEPTYNSPLHF
>TRBJ1-1|.|.|TRBV19
TGTGCCAGTAGTATCTCGACTTTTAGTGGACGTAACACTGAAGCTTTCTTT
CASSISTFSGRNTEAFF
>TRBJ2-1|.|.|TRBV5-6
TGTGCCAGCAGAGGCGGGCTCCGGGGCTCCTACAATGAGCAGTTCTTC
CASRGGLRGSYNEQFF
>TRBJ1-2|.|.|TRBV9
TGTGCCAGCAGCAGAGGCCTAGGGGGGCAGAGCTATGGCTACACCTTC
CASSRGLGGQSYGYTF
>TRBJ2-4|.|.|TRBV7-9
TGTGCCAGCACCGCACCTACTATAGCCAAAAACATTCAGTACTTC
CASTAPTIAKNIQYF
>TRBJ2-3|.|.|TRBV20-1
TGCAGTGCGGTGCCCGGTATCACAGATACGCAGTATTTT
CSAVPGITDTQYF
>TRBJ2-1|.|.|TRBV7-9
TGTGCCAGCAGCTTAGATCAGGGACCTTACAATGAGCAGTTCTTC
CASSLDQGPYNEQFF
>TRBJ2-2|.|.|TRBV5-1
TGCGCCAGCAGTGAGACGGAGTCCGGGGAGCTGTTTTTT
CASSETESGELFF
>TRBJ1-6|.|.|TRBV3-1
TGTGCCAGCAGCCAACAGCTTGGACCCCTCCACTTT
CASSQQLGPLHF
>TRBJ2-1|.|.|TRBV7-6
TGTGCCAGCAGACCCGGACAGAACTCCTACAATGAGCAGTTCTTC
CASRPGQNSYNEQFF
>TRBJ2-3|.|few|TRBV5-1
TGCGCCAGCAGCCAACTGGGACACAAGCGCACAGATACGCAGTATTTT
CASSQLGHKRTDTQYF
>TRBJ2-1|.|.|TRBV7-7
TGTGCTAGCAGCTTAGGTTCCTTCAATGAGCAGTTCTTC
CASSLGSFNEQFF
>TRBJ1-5|.|few|TRBV4-3
TGCGCCAGCAGCCAGGAAGGGTATAGGAGCAATCAGCCCCAGCATTTT
CASSQEGYRSNQPQHF
>TRBJ1-5|TRBD1|few|TRBV5-1
TGCGCCAGCAGCTTGACCGGGACAGGGAATCAGCCCCAGCATTTT
CASSLTGTGNQPQHF
>TRBJ2-7|TRBD1|.|TRBV27
TGTGCCAGCAGTTTATTACACAGGGGCGATAGCGAGCAGTACTTC
CASSLLHRGDSEQYF
>TRBJ2-1|.|many|TRBV2
TGTGCCAGCAGCGGCGGTGTTGGAAACAATGAGCAGTTCTTC
CASSGGVGNNEQFF
>TRBJ1-3|TRBD1|many|TRBV20-1
TGCAGTGCCAGACAGTCGACAGGGGGCGCCTTT
CSARQSTGGAF
>TRBJ2-5|TRBD2|.|TRBV5-1
TGCGCCAGCAGCACGGGGGGGGGAGAGACCCAGTACTTC
CASSTGGGETQYF